The 18 T cell receptor beta chains given below trace back to one sample, sequenced in a study of response to subunit inactivated influenza vaccine. Each CDR3 protein is one row after TCRdb ran MiXCR on the RT-PCR reads. The sample has around 190,000 distinct CDR3 sequences, nearly 9.5% seen once; the top ten hold about 11%. Material: non-naive T cells sorted from PBMCs, obtained on the day of vaccination. These receptors all stem from a middle-aged man who received an inactivated influenza vaccine.

This chain connects TRBV3-1 to TRBJ2-3; 7 bases match TRBD1. V gave up 4 bases and J gave up 2 bases; unmatched junction bases: 6. CDR1 is LGHDT and CDR2 is YNNKEL in the germline V gene (reference sequence). CDR3 length: 15 residues. The CDR3 nucleotides are TGTGCCAGCAGCCGGTACAGGGGCAACACAGATACGCAGTATTTT. This gives the protein CASSRYRGNTDTQYF.

V and J are TRBV2 and TRBJ1-4; D possibly corresponds to TRBD1 (6 bases). Trimming removed 2 bases from V and 4 bases from J, with 8 bases in between. The CDR3 covers 14 residues. The germline V gene encodes CDR1 SNHLY and CDR2 FYNNEI. CDR3 sequence: CASSENRDNEKLFF. The CDR3 region has the DNA TGTGCCAGCAGTGAAAACAGGGATAATGAAAAACTGTTTTTT.

The chain recombines TRBV7-6 with TRBJ2-3, with a possible D match to TRBD1 (6 bases). The CDR3 has 14 amino acids. V dropped 5 bases and J dropped 3 bases, with 12 bases sitting between them. CDR1 is SGHVS, CDR2 FNYEAQ, per germline. The DNA for the CDR3 is TGTGCCAGCAGCCTAAACCAGGGGACAGATACGCAGTATTTT. This translates into CASSLNQGTDTQYF.

This chain links TRBV6-5 with TRBJ1-4, with D perhaps TRBD1 (6 bases). Deletions cut 2 bases from V and 5 bases from J, with 12 bases between. Germline CDR1 MNHEY, CDR2 SVGAGI. CDR3 length: 15 amino acids. CDR3 nucleotides: TGTGCCAGCAGTTACACGGGACAACTGAATGAAAAACTGTTTTTT. This sequence encodes CASSYTGQLNEKLFF.

This clonotype was counted many times. This chain joins TRBV6-1 and TRBJ2-7, with 9 nucleotides matching TRBD1. Germline-derived CDR1 and CDR2 are MNHNS and SASEGT. Losses at the gene ends were 7 bases for V and 2 bases for J; bases not matched to a gene: 9. This CDR3 spans 15 amino acids. The CDR3 loop reads CASTDRGKRPYEQYF. The CDR3 DNA is TGTGCCAGCACTGACAGGGGGAAGAGACCCTACGAGCAGTACTTC.

V gene TRBV14 combines with J gene TRBJ1-2, with 7 bases fitting TRBD1. V lost 4 bases, J lost 1 base, and 6 bases stayed unmatched. This CDR3 comprises 15 residues. Per the germline V gene, CDR1 is SGHDN and CDR2 is FVKESK. In DNA form, the CDR3 reads TGTGCCAGCAGCCCTCTGGGGACAGATAACTATGGCTACACCTTC. Residues: CASSPLGTDNYGYTF.

V usage is TRBV5-1 and J usage is TRBJ2-7; 13 nucleotides match TRBD2. Germline values: CDR1 SGHRS, CDR2 YFSETQ. The CDR3 loop spans 16 amino acids. V was pared by 4 bases and J by 3 bases, with 7 bases of the junction left unmatched. CDR3 DNA: TGCGCCAGCAGCCCCACACTAGCGGGGGGGTACTACGAGCAGTACTTC. It encodes CASSPTLAGGYYEQYF.

The chain has TRBV20-1 and TRBJ1-5, with D tentatively TRBD1 (5 bases). Germline-derived CDR1 and CDR2 are DFQATT and SNEGSKA (reference sequence). The length of the CDR3 is 14 residues. V was shortened by 2 bases and J by 6 bases, with 14 bases between the two germline ends. CDR3 amino acids: CSARSGRLGQPQHF. The CDR3 DNA reads TGCAGTGCTAGATCAGGGAGGTTGGGTCAGCCCCAGCATTTT.

This clonotype was counted a few times. The chain joins TRBV3-1 to TRBJ1-6; D gene ambiguous. Germline-derived CDR1 and CDR2 are LGHDT and YNNKEL (reference sequence). Trimming stripped 0 bases from V and 6 bases from J, with 12 bases between. CDR3 length: 16 amino acids. This chain's CDR3 is CASSQDARKPNSPLHF. In DNA, the CDR3 is TGTGCCAGCAGCCAAGATGCCAGGAAACCTAATTCACCCCTCCACTTT. The entire variable domain, with the rest obtained from reference TRBV3-1 and TRBJ1-6, is as follows: DTAVSQTPKYLVTQMGNDKSIKCEQNLGHDTMYWYKQDSKKFLKIMFSYNNKELIINETVPNRFSPKSPDKAHLNLHINSLELGDSAVYFCASSQDARKPNSPLHFGNGTRLTVT.

In its sample, this clonotype was seen a few times. DNA for the CDR3: TGTGCCAGCAGCCAAACCCGGGGGGCGGATACGCAGTATTTT. Translation gives CASSQTRGADTQYF. The chain links TRBV7-2 to TRBJ2-3; perhaps TRBD2 as D (7 bases). The germline gives CDR1 SGHTA, CDR2 FQGNSA. CDR3 length: 14 residues. V was shortened by 5 bases and J by 6 bases, with 15 bases between the two germline ends.

The chain uses TRBV6-5 and TRBJ2-7; 11 nucleotides align to TRBD2. Germline V gene sequence: CDR1 MNHEY, CDR2 SVGAGI. V was pared by 2 bases and J by 3 bases, with 3 bases of the junction left unmatched. CDR3 size: 15 residues. The CDR3 region is CASSYRTSGFYEQYF. The CDR3 DNA reads as TGTGCCAGCAGTTACAGGACTAGCGGGTTCTACGAGCAGTACTTC.

This rearrangement joins TRBV7-8 to TRBJ2-1; D gene unclear. The germline gives CDR1 SGHVS, CDR2 FQNEAQ. CDR3 length: 16 amino acids. Trimming left V 1 base short and J 4 bases short, with 14 bases between. The CDR3 sequence is CASSLDRQLLYNEQFF. The CDR3 DNA reads as TGTGCCAGCAGCTTAGATAGGCAGTTATTATACAATGAGCAGTTCTTC. Using reference TRBV7-8 and TRBJ2-1 for the parts outside the CDR3, the full variable domain is GAGVSQSPRYKVAKRGQDVALRCDPISGHVSLFWYQQALGQGPEFLTYFQNEAQLDKSGLPSDRFFAERPEGSVSTLKIQRTQQEDSAVYLCASSLDRQLLYNEQFFGPGTRLTVL.

This clonotype appeared a few times. CDR3 nucleotide sequence: TGTGCCAGCAGCCCGGGCGCGCCCCCTTCCAATGAGCAGTTCTTC. Translated, it gives CASSPGAPPSNEQFF. The chain joins TRBV28 to TRBJ2-1; D is uncertain. Germline loops: CDR1 MDHEN, CDR2 SYDVKM. The CDR3 covers 15 residues. V lost 6 bases and J 6 bases, leaving 18 bases between the germline ends.

The chain employs TRBV11-2 and TRBJ2-7, with TRBD2 matching 13 bases. Trimming took 4 bases from V and 3 from J; bases not matched to a gene: 12. The germline gives CDR1 SGHAT, CDR2 FQNNGV. CDR3 length: 18 residues. The DNA for the CDR3 is TGTGCCAGCAGCTCCATCAAACGGACTAGCGGGAGTTTCTACGAGCAGTACTTC. Its protein is CASSSIKRTSGSFYEQYF.

At least ten counts were recorded for this clonotype. The chain links TRBV20-1 to TRBJ2-5; weak D call: TRBD2 (6 bases). Trimming cost V 3 bases and J 7 bases, with 18 bases left between them. Germline loops: CDR1 DFQATT, CDR2 SNEGSKA (reference sequence). This CDR3 is built from 14 residues. The CDR3: CSASAGGNFVTQYF. DNA for the CDR3: TGCAGTGCTAGCGCTGGGGGGAATTTTGTGACCCAGTACTTC.

The chain couples TRBV27 to TRBJ1-2; D might be TRBD1 (5 bases). From germline, CDR1 is MNHEY and CDR2 SMNVEV (reference sequence). V lost 5 bases and J 1 base, leaving 11 bases between the germline ends. CDR3 length equals 14 residues. The CDR3 is CASSPAGRNYGYTF. In nucleotides, the CDR3 is TGTGCCAGCAGTCCGGCGGGGCGTAACTATGGCTACACCTTC.

This clonotype was found a few times. The rearrangement links TRBV20-1 to TRBJ2-4; 8 positions match TRBD2. The V gene's germline CDR1 is DFQATT and CDR2 SNEGSKA (reference sequence). The CDR3 has 15 amino acids. V was pared by 5 bases and J by 2 bases, with 8 bases of the junction left unmatched. The CDR3 nucleotides read TGCAGTGCTGGTCAGCGGGGGCGGACCAAAAACATTCAGTACTTC. Residues: CSAGQRGRTKNIQYF.

This clonotype was detected a few times. The CDR3 DNA sequence: TGCGCCAGCACTTACGGCCCGGTACAAGAGACCCAGTACTTC. Amino acid sequence: CASTYGPVQETQYF. The chain is built from TRBV5-1 and TRBJ2-5; no reliable D call. This CDR3 is 14 amino acids long. V lost 6 bases and J 2 bases, leaving 14 bases between the germline ends. The V gene's germline CDR1 is SGHRS and CDR2 YFSETQ.